This entry describes one TCR beta chain. Its target is unknown. This specimen comes from a study of PD-1 blockade in classical Hodgkin lymphoma. Findings and caveats of the study: Compared with healthy donors, newly diagnosed patients reportedly showed lower baseline TCR diversity. The study found that TCR diversity rose significantly by C4D1 in CD4+ but not CD8+ cells.

Each patient relapsed following autologous stem cell transplantation, and prior brentuximab vedotin exposure differed. Method: immunoSEQ multiplex PCR; TCRdb's copy keeps in-frame clones and lacks some. The sample yields around 70,000 clones, about two thirds seen once. The sequences come from peripheral blood mononuclear cells (PBMCs), collected before the second cycle of nivolumab. The clonotype originates from a human donor with classical Hodgkin lymphoma.

The CDR3 spells CASSPRPLGTDTQYF. The DNA for the CDR3 is TGTGCCAGCAGCCCCCGACCGCTGGGCACAGATACGCAGTATTTT. This chain connects TRBV7-6 to TRBJ2-3, with unresolved D. Germline V gene data show CDR1 as SGHVS and CDR2 as FNYEAQ. V was pared by 5 bases and J by 1 base, with 13 bases between. This CDR3 contains 15 residues.